The 4 T cell receptor beta chains in this list originate from one sample, sequenced in a study of blood T cell repertoires in COVID-19. Repertoires were generated with immunoSEQ multiplex PCR, while TCRdb's copy carries only in-frame clones and drops some. Among some 150,000 clones listed, around four fifths were seen once. What was sequenced was peripheral blood. All receptors come from a woman between 35 and 50 years old with active or convalescent COVID-19.

The rearrangement links TRBV5-1 to TRBJ1-2; 7 nucleotides line up with TRBD1. The junction had 12 bases not matched to a gene; V was cut back by 3 bases and J by 4 bases. Germline V CDR1 and CDR2: SGHRS, YFSETQ. The CDR3 is 16 amino acids. CDR3 DNA: TGCGCCAGCAGCTGGGGACAGACCAGATCCCTCTATGGCTACACCTTC. Amino acids: CASSWGQTRSLYGYTF.

The CDR3 region has the DNA TGTGCCAGCAGCTTCCCCCAGGGAAAACTGTTTTTT. Its translation is CASSFPQGKLFF. The chain recombines TRBV13 with TRBJ1-4; D might be TRBD1 (5 bases). CDR1 and CDR2 from the germline V gene are PRHDT and FYEKMQ (reference sequence). Trimming took 3 bases from V and 10 from J, leaving 9 bases between them. CDR3 length: 12 residues.

The chain combines TRBV23-1 with TRBJ1-6, with D perhaps TRBD1 (5 bases). TRBV23-1 is placed among ORFs of uncertain function. The CDR3 runs to 18 residues. V was cut by 1 base and J by 8 bases, with 21 bases left in between. The CDR3 loop reads CASSQYKVRRGTDSPLHF. CDR3 DNA: TGCGCCAGCAGTCAATATAAGGTTAGGAGGGGTACGGATTCACCCCTCCACTTT.

V is TRBV18 and J is TRBJ1-5, with 10 bases matching TRBD1. From germline, CDR1 is KGHSH and CDR2 LQKENI. V lost 5 bases, J lost 4 bases, and 8 bases stayed unmatched. The CDR3 has 16 amino acids. The chain's CDR3 is CASSTWTGGGNQPQHF. DNA for the CDR3: TGTGCCAGCTCAACTTGGACAGGGGGAGGAAATCAGCCCCAGCATTTT.